This is a list of T cell receptor beta chains from one sample in a study of T cell changes during pregnancy in multiple sclerosis. TCRdb's copy holds only in-frame clones and misses some; the assay was immunoSEQ multiplex PCR. The sample yields roughly 110,000 clones, around 90% seen once. The sample in question was peripheral blood, obtained in the third trimester of pregnancy. The origin of the receptors is a female donor in good health, enrolled as a control in a pregnancy study. The CDR3 runs from the conserved cysteine through the conserved F or W. The D gene is left open where the match is weak. Expanded clones are given a class, and other clones once, few, many or no size at all.

19	TRBJ1-2	-	-	TRBV19	TGTGCCAGTAGTAAACCTATGAGGACAGAAATCAAAGGGGACTATGGCTACACCTTC	CASSKPMRTEIKGDYGYTF
13	TRBJ1-2	-	TRBD1	TRBV25-1	TGTGCCAGCAGCACGGGACAGAACTATGGCTACACCTTC	CASSTGQNYGYTF
17	TRBJ2-2	-	TRBD1	TRBV4-1	TGCGCCAGCAGCCAAGATGGGACAGGCGCGAACACCGGGGAGCTGTTTTTT	CASSQDGTGANTGELFF
17	TRBJ2-3	once	-	TRBV7-2	TGTGCCAGCAGCTTATCTGTCGCGGCGGGGCGCACAGATACGCAGTATTTT	CASSLSVAAGRTDTQYF
15	TRBJ1-2	-	TRBD1	TRBV10-3	TGTGCCATCAGTGGCCCTGGACAGGGAACGGCTGGCTACACCTTC	CAISGPGQGTAGYTF
16	TRBJ2-1	-	TRBD1	TRBV18	TGTGCCAGCTCACCCCGGACAGGGCAGGCTAACAATGAGCAGTTCTTC	CASSPRTGQANNEQFF
14	TRBJ1-1	-	-	TRBV6-5	TGTGCCAGCAGTGCCCGGGGGGCCAATACTGAAGCTTTCTTT	CASSARGANTEAFF
14	TRBJ1-1	-	TRBD1	TRBV12-5	TGTGCTAGTGCCTCAGGGGGACAGGACACTGAAGCTTTCTTT	CASASGGQDTEAFF
16	TRBJ2-7	-	TRBD1	TRBV5-4	TGTGCCAGCAGCGCGGTACGGACAGGGGAGACAGAGGAGCAGTACTTC	CASSAVRTGETEEQYF
16	TRBJ1-5	-	TRBD1	TRBV4-1	TGCGCCAGCAGCCAGGCTGGACAGGGGAGGAATCAGCCCCAGCATTTT	CASSQAGQGRNQPQHF
14	TRBJ2-1	-	-	TRBV5-1	TGCGCCAGCAGCACCGCCGACACCTACAATGAGCAGTTCTTC	CASSTADTYNEQFF
13	TRBJ2-5	-	-	TRBV28	TGTGCCAGCATCGCAGGGTCCGGGGAGACCCAGTACTTC	CASIAGSGETQYF
19	TRBJ2-1	-	TRBD2	TRBV5-1	TGCGCCAGCAGCTTGGGCCCGAAACTAGCGGGGTATGCCTACAATGAGCAGTTCTTC	CASSLGPKLAGYAYNEQFF
13	TRBJ1-2	-	-	TRBV5-1	TGCGCCAGCAGCTTGGATCCGGGGGTTGGCTACACCTTC	CASSLDPGVGYTF
16	TRBJ2-3	-	-	TRBV19	TGTGCCAGTCACACCACGGGGGGCACGTCCACAGATACGCAGTATTTT	CASHTTGGTSTDTQYF
17	TRBJ2-2	-	-	TRBV4-1	TGCGCCAGCAGCCAAGATAGGGGTATATGGAACACCGGGGAGCTGTTTTTT	CASSQDRGIWNTGELFF
16	TRBJ2-5	-	-	TRBV27	TGTGCCAGCAGTTTTAATCCGGGGTTGGGGTGGGAGACCCAGTACTTC	CASSFNPGLGWETQYF
15	TRBJ2-7	-	TRBD2	TRBV5-8	TGTGCCAGCGGACCTGGACTAGCGGGGGGCTACGAGCAGTACTTC	CASGPGLAGGYEQYF
15	TRBJ1-1	-	TRBD1	TRBV18	TGTGCCAGCTCCGCTCTGCAGGGGGAGAACACTGAAGCTTTCTTT	CASSALQGENTEAFF
15	TRBJ1-3	once	TRBD1	TRBV7-2	TGTGCCAGCAGCCGGAACAGGGGGCATGGAAACACCATATATTTT	CASSRNRGHGNTIYF
19	TRBJ2-3	-	TRBD2	TRBV29-1	TGCAGCGTCTCACTCGCTAGCGGGGGGGCCTATTTGCCCTTTGATTCGCAGTATTTT	CSVSLASGGAYLPFDSQYF
15	TRBJ2-2	-	-	TRBV5-1	TGCGCCAGCAGCAAAAGTACAGAGAACACCGGGGAGCTGTTTTTT	CASSKSTENTGELFF
17	TRBJ2-2	-	TRBD1	TRBV9	TGTGCCAGCAGCGTAGCTTCCGGGACAGGGGCCACCGGGGAGCTGTTTTTT	CASSVASGTGATGELFF
16	TRBJ2-6	few	-	TRBV4-3	TGCGCCAGCAGCCAGGGGGAGGTCTCTGGGGCCAACGTCCTGACTTTC	CASSQGEVSGANVLTF
15	TRBJ1-1	-	TRBD1	TRBV27	TGTGCCAGCAGTCTAGGGGGCGGGTCGGGCACTGAAGCTTTCTTT	CASSLGGGSGTEAFF
11	TRBJ2-5	once	-	TRBV29-1	TGCAGCGTGGCTATCAGGGAGACCCAGTACTTC	CSVAIRETQYF
14	TRBJ1-2	-	-	TRBV10-3	TGTGCCATCAGTGACGGGGGGCGGTTGGATGGCTACACCTTC	CAISDGGRLDGYTF
15	TRBJ2-7	-	-	TRBV5-1	TGCGCCAGCAGCGCGGGGACAGCGGCTAACTACGAGCAGTACTTC	CASSAGTAANYEQYF
14	TRBJ1-1	once	-	TRBV19	TGTGCCAGTAGTATTGCCAGGGCGTCCACTGAAGCTTTCTTT	CASSIARASTEAFF
16	TRBJ1-3	-	-	TRBV5-1	TGCGCCAGCACTCCTTCGGGGGATCCCTCCGGAAACACCATATATTTT	CASTPSGDPSGNTIYF
18	TRBJ1-1	-	TRBD1	TRBV5-1	TGCGCCAGCAGCTTAAGGGGAAGACAGGGACCGATGAACACTGAAGCTTTCTTT	CASSLRGRQGPMNTEAFF